A selection of T cell receptor beta chains follows, all from one sample in a study of cytotoxic CD8 clonotypes in ibrutinib-treated CLL. This table comes from immunoSEQ multiplex PCR, and its TCRdb copy is limited to in-frame clones, with some not included. This table has around 26,000 clones, about 69% appearing once. The specimen was PBMCs, collected after 12 months of ibrutinib treatment. The receptor set was obtained from a human donor with chronic lymphocytic leukemia. Each CDR3 is given with its conserved first and last residue. The order of the fields is D gene, clone size, J gene, V gene, CDR3 DNA, CDR3 protein. The D gene is left open where the match is weak. Some rows have no size entry. The others give once, few or many, or a class for an expanded clone.

NA	NA	TRBJ1-6	TRBV30	TGTGCCTGGAACGCTAATAATTCACCCCTCCACTTT	CAWNANNSPLHF
TRBD2	NA	TRBJ2-1	TRBV5-1	TGCGCCAGCAGCTTCCGGACTAGCGGGGACAATGAGCAGTTCTTC	CASSFRTSGDNEQFF
NA	NA	TRBJ1-1	TRBV15	TGTGCCACCAGCAGAGATCTCCGGGGTGGGACTGAAGCTTTCTTT	CATSRDLRGGTEAFF
NA	few	TRBJ2-2	TRBV4-1	TGCGCCAGCAGCCAAGTTGGCCAGGCAACCGGGGAGCTGTTTTTT	CASSQVGQATGELFF
TRBD1	NA	TRBJ2-5	TRBV5-1	TGCGCCAGCAGCTTGGGGCTCCGGGACAGGGAAAAGACCCAGTACTTC	CASSLGLRDREKTQYF
TRBD2	NA	TRBJ2-5	TRBV5-1	TGCGCCAGCAGCTTGGCGGGACTAACCCCGTTAGCCCAGTACTTC	CASSLAGLTPLAQYF
NA	NA	TRBJ1-2	TRBV5-1	TGCGCCAGCAGCTTGGTTGGGCCAGACAATGGCTACACCTTC	CASSLVGPDNGYTF
NA	NA	TRBJ2-7	TRBV2	TGTGCCAGCAGTGAAAGGAGTGGCGGGGGCCCATGGGAGCAGTACTTC	CASSERSGGGPWEQYF
TRBD2	NA	TRBJ2-3	TRBV5-4	TGTGCCAGCAGCACTAGCGGGGGGGCCGCAGATACGCAGTATTTT	CASSTSGGAADTQYF
NA	NA	TRBJ2-5	TRBV29-1	TGCAGCGTGGGTCCGTGGGGAAGCCAAGAGACCCAGTACTTC	CSVGPWGSQETQYF
NA	NA	TRBJ2-7	TRBV5-6	TGTGCCAGCAGCTCTAGTCAGCTCTCCTACGAGCAGTACTTC	CASSSSQLSYEQYF
TRBD1	NA	TRBJ1-2	TRBV9	TGTGCCAGCAGCGTATTTGGACAGGGGGGCTATGGCTACACCTTC	CASSVFGQGGYGYTF
NA	few	TRBJ2-1	TRBV6-5	TGTGCCAGCTCGCGGGGCAATGAGCAGTTCTTC	CASSRGNEQFF
TRBD1	NA	TRBJ1-2	TRBV6-6	TGTGCCAGCAGCGTACAGGGGACACGCTTTTATGGCTACACCTTC	CASSVQGTRFYGYTF
TRBD2	NA	TRBJ2-1	TRBV11-1	TGTGCCAGCAGCTTCGGGGGGGGCTACAATGAGCAGTTCTTC	CASSFGGGYNEQFF
NA	NA	TRBJ1-4	TRBV19	TGTGCCAGTAGTATCAGGGGAGTGGAAAAACTGTTTTTT	CASSIRGVEKLFF
NA	NA	TRBJ1-5	TRBV28	TGTGCCAGCAGTTTAATCGGCAATCAGCCCCAGCATTTT	CASSLIGNQPQHF
NA	few	TRBJ2-7	TRBV11-2	TGTGCCAGCAGCCCGACGAGGGACGTTGGGGAGCAGTACTTC	CASSPTRDVGEQYF
NA	few	TRBJ1-2	TRBV7-2	TGTGCCAGCAGTTGGCCGGGCGGAGGCTACACCTTC	CASSWPGGGYTF
NA	NA	TRBJ2-1	TRBV19	TGTGCCAGTAGTATCGGCACCTACAATGAGCAGTTCTTC	CASSIGTYNEQFF
TRBD1	NA	TRBJ1-5	TRBV6-1	TGTGCCAGCAGGGAACAGGGGGCCAATCAGCCCCAGCATTTT	CASREQGANQPQHF
TRBD2	once	TRBJ2-1	TRBV30	TGTGCCTGGAGTACCGCGGCGCGGGGGGGCCTAGGTGAGCAGTTCTTC	CAWSTAARGGLGEQFF
NA	NA	TRBJ1-2	TRBV7-2	TGTGCCAGCAGCTCAAGTCGTTCATTGGGCGCAGGACCAGGGGGCTACACCTTC	CASSSSRSLGAGPGGYTF
NA	NA	TRBJ2-2	TRBV7-3	TGTGCCAGCAGCTTAACAGGCGGGGGCCTCTCCACCGGGGAGCTGTTTTTT	CASSLTGGGLSTGELFF
NA	few	TRBJ2-7	TRBV5-8	TGTGCCAGCAGCCCCGGGACGGGGACCTACGAGCAGTACTTC	CASSPGTGTYEQYF
NA	NA	TRBJ1-1	TRBV19	TGTGCCAGTAGTTCGCGGACCGGGCGCACTGAAGCTTTCTTT	CASSSRTGRTEAFF
TRBD1	NA	TRBJ1-2	TRBV5-6	TGTGCCAGCAGCTTGGCAGGGGGAAACTATGGCTACACCTTC	CASSLAGGNYGYTF
NA	NA	TRBJ2-1	TRBV28	TGTGCCAGCAGTTATGACAGTTGGAATGAGCAGTTCTTC	CASSYDSWNEQFF
NA	once	TRBJ2-7	TRBV29-1	TGCAGCGTGGGGACCTTCTACGAGCAGTACTTC	CSVGTFYEQYF
NA	few	TRBJ1-6	TRBV5-1	TGCGCCAGCAGCTTGGACAGGGCCCGGGGTTCACCCCTCCACTTT	CASSLDRARGSPLHF
NA	once	TRBJ2-7	TRBV28	TGTGCCAGCAGGCCAGGCAGGGGACGGCCTGACGAGCAGTACTTC	CASRPGRGRPDEQYF
NA	NA	TRBJ2-2	TRBV1	TGCACCAGCAGCACCCGAACTTCAGGGTGGACCGGGGAGCTGTTTTTT	CTSSTRTSGWTGELFF
NA	NA	TRBJ2-5	TRBV11-2	TGTGCCAGCAGCAAGATCCAAGAGACCCAGTACTTC	CASSKIQETQYF